These T cell receptor beta chains were read from a single sample in a study of T-cell reconstitution after alpha-beta-depleted transplantation in children. TCRdb re-called the PCR reads through MiXCR, storing one row per CDR3 protein. The top ten clones hold about 28% of a sample with about a million distinct CDR3 sequences, about 31% of them seen once. Source: PBMCs, mostly from graft donor cells, taken 360 days after TCRalphabeta/CD19-depleted stem cell transplant. Source of these receptors: a boy younger than two who had a stem cell transplant for SCID, so the T cells may come from the graft donor. The CDR3 runs from the conserved cysteine through the conserved F or W. The order of the fields is D gene, clone size, V gene, J gene, CDR3 DNA, CDR3 protein. A D gene is named only where the DNA matches it firmly. Clone size is not always given. Where it is, it says once, few, many or a class for expanded clones.

D: TRBD1
size: -
V: TRBV12-3/TRBV12-4
J: TRBJ2-4
DNA: TGTGCCAGCAGCCCTCAGGGGGCCCCGCTCCTATTCGTAGCCAAAAACATTCAGTACTTC
CDR3: CASSPQGAPLLFVAKNIQYF

D: -
size: -
V: TRBV28
J: TRBJ2-7
DNA: TGTGCCAGCAGTCCCCGTCCCGGGACACCAAGCTCCTACGAGCAGTACTTC
CDR3: CASSPRPGTPSSYEQYF

D: TRBD1
size: once
V: TRBV11-2
J: TRBJ2-5
DNA: TGTGCCAGCAGCCTTGGGACAGGGAGCTACTCGGAGACCCAGTACTTC
CDR3: CASSLGTGSYSETQYF

D: -
size: many
V: TRBV18
J: TRBJ2-7
DNA: TGCGCCAGCAGCCCCTCCGGGGGCTCCTACGAGCAGTACTTC
CDR3: CASSPSGGSYEQYF

D: -
size: -
V: TRBV6-1
J: TRBJ1-6
DNA: TGTGCCAGCCGCCCCACGGTAGGGTCACCCCTCCACTTT
CDR3: CASRPTVGSPLHF

D: -
size: few
V: TRBV29-1
J: TRBJ2-7
DNA: TGCAGCGTTGTTTCCCCAGGGGCCTACGAGCAGTACTTC
CDR3: CSVVSPGAYEQYF

D: -
size: -
V: TRBV18
J: TRBJ2-3
DNA: TGTGCCAGCTCAGTTTTGGAGTCAGATACGCAGTATTTT
CDR3: CASSVLESDTQYF

D: -
size: once
V: TRBV28
J: TRBJ2-7
DNA: TGTGCCAGCAGCCCCCGTAAGGCCAACTCCTACGAGCAGTACTTC
CDR3: CASSPRKANSYEQYF

D: TRBD2
size: -
V: TRBV20-1
J: TRBJ2-1
DNA: TGCAGTGCACGGACTAGCGGGGCGTACAATGAGCAGTTCTTC
CDR3: CSARTSGAYNEQFF

D: TRBD2
size: -
V: TRBV20-1
J: TRBJ2-7
DNA: TGCAGTGCTAGAGATCCGGGACTAGCGGGCTACGAGCAGTACTTC
CDR3: CSARDPGLAGYEQYF

D: TRBD2
size: -
V: TRBV12-3/TRBV12-4
J: TRBJ2-2
DNA: TGTGCCAGCACCCGGGGAGGGTTTCCCACCGGGGAGCTGTTTTTT
CDR3: CASTRGGFPTGELFF

D: TRBD2
size: many
V: TRBV19
J: TRBJ2-2
DNA: TGTGCCAGTAGTACACGGACTAGCGGCACCGGGGAGCTGTTTTTT
CDR3: CASSTRTSGTGELFF

D: -
size: few
V: TRBV20-1
J: TRBJ2-7
DNA: TGCAGTGCCTTTACACCCCCTGGCCCTAACGAGCAGTACTTC
CDR3: CSAFTPPGPNEQYF

D: -
size: -
V: TRBV4-2
J: TRBJ1-3
DNA: TGTGCCAGCAGCCAAGACGGGATCTCTGGAAACACCATATATTTT
CDR3: CASSQDGISGNTIYF

D: -
size: -
V: TRBV12-3/TRBV12-4
J: TRBJ2-2
DNA: TGTGCCAGCAGTTTTCCGGGGGCGTCCGGGGAGCTGTTTTTT
CDR3: CASSFPGASGELFF

D: -
size: once
V: TRBV6-2/TRBV6-3
J: TRBJ1-5
DNA: TGTGCCAGCGGGAAGGGGCATCAGCCCCAGCATTTT
CDR3: CASGKGHQPQHF